This T cell receptor (beta chain) emerged from a study of T cell repertoires in cytomegalovirus infection. With respect to this clonotype: Its specificity is not known.

TCRdb itself ran the reads through MiXCR, one entry per CDR3 protein. The repertoire consists of approximately 910,000 distinct CDR3 sequences, with around a third occurring once and the leading ten covering around an eighth. The germline V and J ends were trimmed by 2 bases and 8 bases, with 9 bases remaining between them. This CDR3 has 13 residues. The origin of this receptor is a human donor in good health (CMV status not recorded). Some clones in this sample may be carry-over from other donors' samples. Sequencing was performed on cultured CD8+ T cells from PBMCs, taken from culture after CMV antigen stimulation. The chain links TRBV12-3 or TRBV12-4 to TRBJ2-2; D remains ambiguous. This chain's CDR3 is CASSLTRQGELFF. Written as DNA, the CDR3 is TGTGCCAGCAGTTTAACCCGGCAGGGGGAGCTGTTTTTT.